Listed here are 8 T cell receptor beta chains from one sample, sequenced in a study of T cells in Graves' hyperthyroidism and ophthalmopathy. Researchers amplified the TCR beta CDR3 regions from RNA transcripts. RT-PCR in the first round (using the HTBI primer set) targeted the TCR CDR3. TCRdb ran MiXCR on the multiplex PCR reads and lists one entry per CDR3 protein. Among approximately 410,000 distinct CDR3 sequences, roughly 15% were seen once, and the ten largest hold about 4.9%. Sequenced material: blood. The source of these receptors is a woman aged 18 to 35 with Graves' hyperthyroidism.

This clonotype was picked up a small number of times. The chain recombines TRBV7-3 with TRBJ1-5, with D maybe TRBD1 (6 bases). V was trimmed by 2 bases and J by 4 bases, leaving 12 bases between them. The CDR3 is made up of 15 amino acids. The germline V gene encodes CDR1 SGHTA and CDR2 FQGTGA. The CDR3 here is CASSLDGQWNQPQHF. For the CDR3, the DNA is TGTGCCAGCAGCTTAGACGGACAGTGGAATCAGCCCCAGCATTTT.

The gene calls are TRBV7-8 and TRBJ1-6; 7 bases line up with TRBD1. The CDR3 spans 16 residues. The germline V gene encodes CDR1 SGHVS and CDR2 FQNEAQ. The V and J ends lost 5 bases and 10 bases, in that order; junction bases with no gene match: 14. CDR3 protein: CASSPLATGLNSPLHF. The CDR3 DNA reads as TGTGCCAGCAGCCCCCTCGCGACAGGGTTAAACTCACCCCTCCACTTT. Full variable domain (remainder filled in from reference TRBV7-8 and TRBJ1-6): GAGVSQSPRYKVAKRGQDVALRCDPISGHVSLFWYQQALGQGPEFLTYFQNEAQLDKSGLPSDRFFAERPEGSVSTLKIQRTQQEDSAVYLCASSPLATGLNSPLHFGNGTRLTVT.

This clonotype was recorded many times. The V and J genes are TRBV7-2 and TRBJ1-2; TRBD1 is a possible D gene (6 bases). The germline V gene has CDR1 SGHTA and CDR2 FQGNSA. Trimming took 2 bases from V and 0 from J, leaving 7 bases between them. The length of the CDR3 is 14 residues. The CDR3 sequence: CASSLTGPNYGYTF. The DNA of the CDR3 is TGTGCCAGCAGCTTAACAGGGCCTAACTATGGCTACACCTTC.

This clonotype has only a few counts. The V call is TRBV5-6, the J call TRBJ2-5; weak D call: TRBD1 (5 bases). Per the germline V gene, CDR1 is SGHDT and CDR2 is YYEEEE. CDR3 length: 15 amino acids. Trimming removed 0 bases from V and 5 bases from J, with 14 bases in between. The CDR3 loop is CASSLGARVAETQYF. The CDR3 DNA follows: TGTGCCAGCAGCTTGGGGGCCAGGGTGGCGGAGACCCAGTACTTC.

Only a few counts were recorded for this clonotype. V gene TRBV12-3 or TRBV12-4 combines with J gene TRBJ2-1; 8 positions agree with TRBD1. The CDR3 length is 15 residues. V shed 3 bases and J 2 bases; nucleotides not matched to a gene: 3. The chain's CDR3 is CASSFEQGAYNEQFF. The CDR3 DNA sequence: TGTGCCAGCAGTTTTGAACAGGGGGCCTACAATGAGCAGTTCTTC.

The chain is built from TRBV3-1 and TRBJ1-2; a weak D match, TRBD1 (5 bases). Trimming took off 3 bases at V and 8 bases at J, with 13 bases between the two ends. CDR1 and CDR2 (germline): LGHDT, YNNKEL (reference sequence). The CDR3 runs 13 residues. The CDR3 region is CASSQGDRLGYTF. The CDR3 nucleotides are TGTGCCAGCAGCCAGGGGGACCGATTAGGCTACACCTTC.

The chain links TRBV28 to TRBJ2-7; no reliable D call. Germline CDR1 and CDR2: MDHEN and SYDVKM. CDR3 size: 13 residues. Trimming took off 4 bases at V and 0 bases at J, with 7 bases between the two ends. The CDR3 DNA is TGTGCCAGCAGTTGGACCGTCTCCTACGAGCAGTACTTC. As protein: CASSWTVSYEQYF.

The chain combines TRBV7-9 with TRBJ2-2; the match to TRBD2 covers 8 bases. CDR1 and CDR2 (germline): SEHNR, FQNEAQ (reference sequence). The CDR3 spans 19 residues. Losses at the gene ends were 5 bases for V and 4 bases for J; bases not matched to a gene: 18. CDR3 DNA sequence: TGTGCCAGCAGCGATCCCTTGATACCGGGACTAGTTCCCACCGGGGAGCTGTTTTTT. This codes for CASSDPLIPGLVPTGELFF. Using reference TRBV7-9 and TRBJ2-2 for the parts outside the CDR3, the full variable domain is DTGVSQNPRHKITKRGQNVTFRCDPISEHNRLYWYRQTLGQGPEFLTYFQNEAQLEKSRLLSDRFSAERPKGSFSTLEIQRTEQGDSAMYLCASSDPLIPGLVPTGELFFGEGSRLTVL.